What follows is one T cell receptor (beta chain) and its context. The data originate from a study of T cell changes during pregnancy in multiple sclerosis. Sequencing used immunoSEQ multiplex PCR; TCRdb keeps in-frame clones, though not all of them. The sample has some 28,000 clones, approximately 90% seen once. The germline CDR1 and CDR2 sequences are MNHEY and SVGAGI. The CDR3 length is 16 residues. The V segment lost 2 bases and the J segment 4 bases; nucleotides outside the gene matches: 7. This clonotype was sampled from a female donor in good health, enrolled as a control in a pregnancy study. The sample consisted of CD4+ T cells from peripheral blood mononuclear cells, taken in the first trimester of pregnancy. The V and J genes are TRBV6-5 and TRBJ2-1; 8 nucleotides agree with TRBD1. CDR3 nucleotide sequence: TGTGCCAGCAGTTACCTCTGGACAGGGACATACAATGAGCAGTTCTTC. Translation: CASSYLWTGTYNEQFF.